A selection of T cell receptor beta chains follows, all from one sample in a study of cytomegalovirus exposure and HLA in healthy donors. Measured with immunoSEQ multiplex PCR; TCRdb has only the in-frame clones, and not every one. The profile shows 110,000 or so clones, 77% of them singletons. Source material: PBMCs. The receptors were sampled from a man aged 35 to 55 in good health and CMV-seropositive. Each CDR3 is given with its conserved first and last residue. The order of the fields is clone size, J gene, D gene, V gene, CDR3 protein, CDR3 DNA. The D gene is left open where the match is weak. A clone size is listed for some rows: how often the clone was seen (once, few, many), or a class if it is expanded.

clone size: NA; J gene: TRBJ2-3; D gene: NA; V gene: TRBV1; CDR3 protein: CTSSQEGLGRADTQYF; CDR3 DNA: TGCACCAGCAGCCAGGAGGGACTAGGCCGGGCAGATACGCAGTATTTT
clone size: few; J gene: TRBJ2-5; D gene: NA; V gene: TRBV5-6; CDR3 protein: CASSPVGAGETQYF; CDR3 DNA: TGTGCCAGCAGCCCAGTGGGGGCCGGAGAGACCCAGTACTTC
clone size: NA; J gene: TRBJ1-1; D gene: NA; V gene: TRBV4-2; CDR3 protein: CASSHHSGNTEAFF; CDR3 DNA: TGTGCCAGCAGCCACCACAGCGGGAACACTGAAGCTTTCTTT
clone size: NA; J gene: TRBJ2-5; D gene: TRBD1; V gene: TRBV7-2; CDR3 protein: CASSRRQGMETQYF; CDR3 DNA: TGTGCCAGCAGCCGGAGACAGGGAATGGAGACCCAGTACTTC
clone size: NA; J gene: TRBJ1-2; D gene: TRBD1; V gene: TRBV28; CDR3 protein: CASSDQGAGYGYTF; CDR3 DNA: TGTGCCAGCAGTGATCAGGGGGCTGGCTATGGCTACACCTTC
clone size: few; J gene: TRBJ2-5; D gene: TRBD1; V gene: TRBV30; CDR3 protein: CAWSYGTGAIQETQYF; CDR3 DNA: TGTGCCTGGAGTTACGGGACAGGGGCGATCCAAGAGACCCAGTACTTC
clone size: NA; J gene: TRBJ2-7; D gene: TRBD1; V gene: TRBV18; CDR3 protein: CASSPMTGSYEQYF; CDR3 DNA: TGTGCCAGCTCACCAATGACAGGGTCCTACGAGCAGTACTTC
clone size: few; J gene: TRBJ2-7; D gene: NA; V gene: TRBV27; CDR3 protein: CASSSTGIPYEQYF; CDR3 DNA: TGTGCCAGCAGTTCAACAGGGATTCCCTACGAGCAGTACTTC
clone size: NA; J gene: TRBJ2-3; D gene: TRBD2; V gene: TRBV11-2; CDR3 protein: CASSSSTSGGRDTQYF; CDR3 DNA: TGTGCCAGCAGCTCCTCGACTAGCGGGGGCAGAGATACGCAGTATTTT
clone size: NA; J gene: TRBJ2-6; D gene: NA; V gene: TRBV19; CDR3 protein: CASSIIVSGANVLTF; CDR3 DNA: TGTGCCAGTAGTATCATAGTATCTGGGGCCAACGTCCTGACTTTC
clone size: NA; J gene: TRBJ2-1; D gene: TRBD1; V gene: TRBV7-3; CDR3 protein: CASSSGQGYNEQFF; CDR3 DNA: TGTGCCAGCAGCTCTGGACAGGGCTACAATGAGCAGTTCTTC
clone size: NA; J gene: TRBJ2-6; D gene: NA; V gene: TRBV6-5; CDR3 protein: CASSYSTGGANVLTF; CDR3 DNA: TGTGCCAGCAGTTACTCGACAGGTGGGGCCAACGTCCTGACTTTC
clone size: NA; J gene: TRBJ1-6; D gene: NA; V gene: TRBV27; CDR3 protein: CASRVSRADNSPLHF; CDR3 DNA: TGTGCCAGCAGGGTTAGTCGCGCGGATAATTCACCCCTCCACTTT
clone size: once; J gene: TRBJ1-6; D gene: NA; V gene: TRBV6-1; CDR3 protein: CASSVSRPQDSPLHF; CDR3 DNA: TGTGCCAGCAGTGTCTCCAGGCCGCAAGATTCACCCCTCCACTTT
clone size: NA; J gene: TRBJ2-7; D gene: NA; V gene: TRBV6-5; CDR3 protein: CASTSALASYEQYF; CDR3 DNA: TGTGCCAGCACCTCGGCACTAGCTTCCTACGAGCAGTACTTC
clone size: NA; J gene: TRBJ1-2; D gene: NA; V gene: TRBV4-2; CDR3 protein: CASSHVGGDYGYTF; CDR3 DNA: TGTGCCAGCAGCCATGTAGGGGGGGACTATGGCTACACCTTC
clone size: NA; J gene: TRBJ2-7; D gene: NA; V gene: TRBV23-1; CDR3 protein: CASSLSGESSYEQYF; CDR3 DNA: TGCGCCAGCAGTCTGTCAGGGGAAAGCTCCTACGAGCAGTACTTC
clone size: NA; J gene: TRBJ2-7; D gene: NA; V gene: TRBV10-1; CDR3 protein: CASTRTDPFYEQYF; CDR3 DNA: TGCGCCAGCACCAGGACAGACCCGTTCTACGAGCAGTACTTC
clone size: NA; J gene: TRBJ1-2; D gene: NA; V gene: TRBV6-1; CDR3 protein: CASSEMRYGYTF; CDR3 DNA: TGTGCCAGCAGTGAAATGAGGTATGGCTACACCTTC
clone size: NA; J gene: TRBJ2-7; D gene: TRBD2; V gene: TRBV10-2; CDR3 protein: CASSETGTNTYEQYF; CDR3 DNA: TGCGCCAGCAGTGAGACCGGGACTAATACCTACGAGCAGTACTTC
clone size: NA; J gene: TRBJ1-5; D gene: NA; V gene: TRBV5-4; CDR3 protein: CASSRDWDQPQHF; CDR3 DNA: TGTGCCAGCAGCCGGGACTGGGATCAGCCCCAGCATTTT
clone size: NA; J gene: TRBJ1-1; D gene: NA; V gene: TRBV27; CDR3 protein: CASSLEGRGNTEAFF; CDR3 DNA: TGTGCCAGCAGTTTGGAGGGGCGAGGAAACACTGAAGCTTTCTTT
clone size: few; J gene: TRBJ2-7; D gene: NA; V gene: TRBV18; CDR3 protein: CASSPTVAREQYF; CDR3 DNA: TGTGCCAGCTCGCCGACAGTTGCCCGCGAGCAGTACTTC
clone size: NA; J gene: TRBJ1-6; D gene: NA; V gene: TRBV7-6; CDR3 protein: CASSADSGGRSSPLHF; CDR3 DNA: TGTGCCAGCAGCGCCGACTCGGGGGGGCGTTCTTCACCCCTCCACTTT
clone size: NA; J gene: TRBJ2-3; D gene: TRBD2; V gene: TRBV5-1; CDR3 protein: CASSLAGLAGADTQYF; CDR3 DNA: TGCGCCAGCAGCTTGGCCGGTCTAGCGGGCGCAGATACGCAGTATTTT
clone size: NA; J gene: TRBJ1-2; D gene: TRBD1; V gene: TRBV6-5; CDR3 protein: CASSYTNRGPHGYTF; CDR3 DNA: TGTGCCAGCAGTTACACCAACAGGGGTCCTCATGGCTACACCTTC
clone size: NA; J gene: TRBJ2-7; D gene: NA; V gene: TRBV19; CDR3 protein: CASSLGADEQYF; CDR3 DNA: TGTGCCAGTAGTTTGGGGGCCGACGAGCAGTACTTC
clone size: NA; J gene: TRBJ2-7; D gene: TRBD2; V gene: TRBV25-1; CDR3 protein: CASSDQPGLALDEQYF; CDR3 DNA: TGTGCCAGCAGTGACCAACCGGGACTAGCTCTGGACGAGCAGTACTTC
clone size: NA; J gene: TRBJ1-2; D gene: TRBD1; V gene: TRBV4-1; CDR3 protein: CASSQIRDRGSYGYTF; CDR3 DNA: TGCGCCAGCAGCCAAATCCGGGACAGGGGGAGCTATGGCTACACCTTC
clone size: NA; J gene: TRBJ1-2; D gene: NA; V gene: TRBV7-2; CDR3 protein: CASSLVGGVSNYGYTF; CDR3 DNA: TGTGCCAGCAGCTTAGTGGGGGGGGTTAGTAACTATGGCTACACCTTC
clone size: NA; J gene: TRBJ2-2; D gene: NA; V gene: TRBV5-6; CDR3 protein: CASSLDSLPNTGELFF; CDR3 DNA: TGTGCCAGCAGCCTAGACAGTCTACCGAACACCGGGGAGCTGTTTTTT
clone size: NA; J gene: TRBJ2-1; D gene: TRBD1; V gene: TRBV7-8; CDR3 protein: CASSPGTGFNEQFF; CDR3 DNA: TGTGCCAGCAGCCCCGGGACAGGATTCAATGAGCAGTTCTTC
clone size: NA; J gene: TRBJ2-2; D gene: NA; V gene: TRBV7-2; CDR3 protein: CASSLDSVGELFF; CDR3 DNA: TGTGCCAGCAGCTTAGATTCCGTCGGGGAGCTGTTTTTT